These 23 T cell receptor beta chains were sequenced from one sample in a study of shared clonotypes between healthy human individuals. Only in-frame clones appear in the TCRdb table, and some are missing; sequencing was by immunoSEQ multiplex PCR. This repertoire shows hundreds of thousands of clones, roughly 95% found once; its top ten account for approximately 0.1%. In the naive CD8 group, cells lacked CD45RO and were positively selected for CCR7, so terminally differentiated effector memory CD45RA+ cells were left out. Sequenced input: naive CD8+ T cells sorted from blood. Receptor source: a woman aged 25 to 39 in good health.

The V and J genes are TRBV27 and TRBJ2-7; the match to TRBD2 covers 8 bases. Germline V lookup: CDR1 MNHEY, CDR2 SMNVEV (reference sequence). The CDR3 consists of 16 residues. V was pared by 1 base and J by 7 bases, with 12 bases of the junction left unmatched. CDR3 bases: TGTGCCAGCAGTTTATATACACAGGGACTAGTGGGGGAGCAGTACTTC. This gives the protein CASSLYTQGLVGEQYF.

This clone was recorded once. The V gene is TRBV28, the J gene TRBJ2-1, with D possibly matching TRBD2 (6 bases). The CDR3 sequence is 14 residues long. V lost 2 bases to trimming and J lost 8 bases, with 13 bases between them. CDR1 and CDR2 from the germline V gene are MDHEN and SYDVKM. CDR3 DNA: TGTGCCAGCAGTTTAGTCGGGAGTGGGGATGAGCAGTTCTTC. Translation gives CASSLVGSGDEQFF.

DNA for the CDR3: TGTGCCAGCAGCGGACATAACTCCATTGCGTTGACAGATACGCAGTATTTT. Translation gives CASSGHNSIALTDTQYF. This chain connects TRBV9 to TRBJ2-3; D is undetermined. The CDR3 has 17 amino acids. The V end was cut by 3 bases, the J end by 3 bases, with 20 bases between. The germline V gene has CDR1 SGDLS and CDR2 YYNGEE.

The chain is built from TRBV11-2 and TRBJ1-2; D gene ambiguous. V was shortened by 1 base and J by 8 bases, with 11 bases between the two germline ends. This CDR3 has 13 amino acids. CDR1 and CDR2 from the germline V gene are SGHAT and FQNNGV. This chain's CDR3 is CASSLGGVEGYTF. The DNA for the CDR3 is TGTGCCAGCAGCTTAGGCGGGGTAGAGGGCTACACCTTC.

The J gene is TRBJ2-1, the V gene TRBV10-2; no clear D gene. The V and J ends lost 4 bases and 1 base respectively, with 14 bases between them. Germline-derived CDR1 and CDR2 are WSHSY and SAAADI. The CDR3 sequence is 16 residues long. The CDR3 sequence: CASSGQVTGSYNEQFF. The CDR3 region has the DNA TGCGCCAGCAGTGGGCAGGTGACTGGGTCCTACAATGAGCAGTTCTTC.

The chain carries TRBV19 and TRBJ2-2; D remains ambiguous. The CDR3 consists of 14 residues. Trimming took off 3 bases at V and 6 bases at J, with 11 bases between the two ends. Germline lookup yields CDR1 LNHDA and CDR2 SQIVND (reference sequence). For the CDR3, the DNA is TGTGCCAGTAGTATTCTACTGGCCTCCGGGGAGCTGTTTTTT. Translated, it gives CASSILLASGELFF.

The V and J genes are TRBV27 and TRBJ2-1; TRBD2 matches 11 bases. The CDR3 sequence is 19 residues long. Losses at the gene ends were 8 bases for V and 0 bases for J; bases not matched to a gene: 15. Germline-derived CDR1 and CDR2 are MNHEY and SMNVEV (reference sequence). CDR3 in amino acids: CASRGTSGVLISSYNEQFF. The CDR3 DNA reads as TGTGCCAGCCGGGGGACTAGCGGAGTCCTCATAAGCTCCTACAATGAGCAGTTCTTC.

The J gene is TRBJ2-5, the V gene TRBV11-2, with D tentatively TRBD2 (6 bases). Looked up from germline, CDR1 is SGHAT and CDR2 is FQNNGV. The V and J ends lost 1 base and 5 bases respectively, with 11 bases between them. The CDR3 covers 14 residues. The CDR3 sequence is CASSLVGSAETQYF. CDR3 coding DNA: TGTGCCAGCAGCTTAGTCGGGAGTGCGGAGACCCAGTACTTC.

The chain links TRBV27 to TRBJ2-1; 14 nucleotides align to TRBD2. This CDR3 is built from 15 residues. V trimming: 6 bases; J trimming: 9 bases; junction bases outside the gene matches: 7. Looked up from germline, CDR1 is MNHEY and CDR2 is SMNVEV (reference sequence). Here the CDR3 DNA reads TGTGCCAGCAGCCACGGGACTAGCGGGAGTGGTGAGCAGTTCTTC. Its protein is CASSHGTSGSGEQFF.

The rearrangement uses TRBV9 and TRBJ2-2; 8 bases line up with TRBD1. J lost 0 bases, V lost 3 bases, and 16 bases had no gene match. The CDR3 is made up of 20 amino acids. CDR1 SGDLS and CDR2 YYNGEE come from the germline V gene. The CDR3 DNA follows: TGTGCCAGCAGCGCCGCCGCCTTCGGGACAGGCCTTACGAACACCGGGGAGCTGTTTTTT. The encoded protein is CASSAAAFGTGLTNTGELFF. Full variable domain (outside the CDR3, taken from reference TRBV9 and TRBJ2-2): DSGVTQTPKHLITATGQRVTLRCSPRSGDLSVYWYQQSLDQGLQFLIQYYNGEERAKGNILERFSAQQFPDLHSELNLSSLELGDSALYFCASSAAAFGTGLTNTGELFFGEGSRLTVL.

V and J are TRBV7-9 and TRBJ2-2; D not resolved. The V gene lost 8 bases and the J gene lost 7 bases, with 8 bases spanning the gap. This CDR3 contains 11 residues. Germline lookup yields CDR1 SEHNR and CDR2 FQNEAQ (reference sequence). CDR3 nucleotide sequence: TGTGCCAGCGGCCGAGACGGGGAGCTGTTTTTT. Protein product: CASGRDGELFF.

The J gene is TRBJ2-1, the V gene TRBV7-9; possible D gene TRBD2, 6 bases. V lost 3 bases, J lost 8 bases, and 8 bases lay in between. CDR3 length: 12 amino acids. Germline CDR1 SEHNR, CDR2 FQNEAQ (reference sequence). The CDR3 DNA follows: TGTGCCAGCAGCTTCGGGAGCGATGAGCAGTTCTTC. Translation: CASSFGSDEQFF.

This clone was recorded only once. V usage is TRBV25-1 and J usage is TRBJ2-7; 7 bases agree with TRBD2. Germline loops: CDR1 MGHDK, CDR2 SYGVNS. V dropped 2 bases and J dropped 3; count of bases not matched to a gene: 10. This CDR3 has 16 residues. CDR3 region: CASSERPSGDLYEQYF. In DNA form, the CDR3 reads TGTGCCAGCAGTGAACGGCCTAGCGGAGACCTCTACGAGCAGTACTTC.

The chain couples TRBV11-2 to TRBJ2-3; TRBD2 aligns across 8 bases. The CDR3 loop spans 16 amino acids. Germline lookup yields CDR1 SGHAT and CDR2 FQNNGV. Losses at the gene ends were 1 base for V and 2 bases for J; bases not matched to a gene: 5. This chain's CDR3 is CASSLGHGRVTDTQYF. As DNA, the CDR3 is TGTGCCAGCAGCTTAGGTCACGGGAGGGTCACAGATACGCAGTATTTT.

V gene TRBV19 combines with J gene TRBJ2-1, with 13 positions matching TRBD2. The germline CDR1 and CDR2 sequences are LNHDA and SQIVND (reference sequence). The ends lost 6 bases at V and 4 bases at J; junction bases unmatched: 3. This CDR3 has 15 residues. This CDR3 reads CASRPGLAGYNEQFF. The DNA for the CDR3 is TGTGCCAGTAGACCGGGACTAGCGGGATACAATGAGCAGTTCTTC.

The V and J genes are TRBV27 and TRBJ2-1; D perhaps matches TRBD2 (5 bases). V was clipped by 7 bases and J by 4 bases, with 14 bases between them. CDR3 length: 14 residues. Germline V lookup: CDR1 MNHEY, CDR2 SMNVEV (reference sequence). CDR3 sequence: CASTEGRMYNEQFF. For the CDR3, the DNA is TGTGCCAGCACTGAGGGTCGGATGTACAATGAGCAGTTCTTC.

This clone was detected once. The rearrangement joins TRBV29-1 to TRBJ2-7; 8 bases are a match to TRBD1. With 5 bases clipped from V and 1 base from J, the junction kept 7 bases outside the gene matches. The CDR3 has 14 residues. Per germline, CDR1 SQVTM and CDR2 ANQGSEA. CDR3 loop: CSVSLGTGSYEQYF. DNA for the CDR3: TGCAGCGTTTCTTTAGGGACAGGATCCTACGAGCAGTACTTC.

The chain couples TRBV4-1 to TRBJ1-5, with unresolved D. The CDR3 covers 13 residues. Looked up from germline, CDR1 is MGHRA and CDR2 is YSYEKL. The V end was cut by 2 bases, the J end by 7 bases, with 9 bases between. CDR3 sequence: CASSQRDLQPQHF. CDR3 nucleotide sequence: TGCGCCAGCAGCCAACGAGACTTACAGCCCCAGCATTTT.

The chain couples TRBV7-7 to TRBJ1-1, with D hard to call. The germline V gene encodes CDR1 SSHAT and CDR2 FNYEAQ (reference sequence). The CDR3 loop spans 13 amino acids. Trimming pared 5 bases from V and 0 bases from J, leaving 7 bases between. The CDR3 bases are TGTGCCAGCAGCCGGACGGTGAACACTGAAGCTTTCTTT. Translating gives CASSRTVNTEAFF.

The chain has TRBV30 and TRBJ2-5, with TRBD2 matching over 16 bases. Gene TRBJ2-7 matches the end of the DNA better, so the J call may be wrong. The CDR3 consists of 20 residues. CDR1 and CDR2 (germline): GTSNPN, SVGIG (reference sequence). DNA for the CDR3: TGTGCCTGGAGGCCCCCACTACGGGGACTAGCGGGAGGGAGCACCTACGAGCAGTACTTC. This codes for CAWRPPLRGLAGGSTYEQYF.

This chain joins TRBV4-1 and TRBJ2-2; TRBD1 matches 10 bases. The germline CDR1 and CDR2 sequences are MGHRA and YSYEKL. The CDR3 is made up of 16 amino acids. After removal of 4 bases from V and 4 bases from J, the junction contained 6 bases not matched to a gene. Written as DNA, the CDR3 is TGCGCCAGCAGCCTAGGACAGGGGGTGTCCACCGGGGAGCTGTTTTTT. Translation gives CASSLGQGVSTGELFF.

This chain links TRBV27 with TRBJ2-7; TRBD1 agrees at 10 bases. CDR3 length: 15 amino acids. Germline V CDR1 and CDR2: MNHEY, SMNVEV (reference sequence). Trimming removed 3 bases from V and 4 bases from J; junction bases left unmatched: 6. The CDR3 nucleotides are TGTGCCAGCAGTTTTATGGGACAGGGGTTGTACGAGCAGTACTTC. Its protein is CASSFMGQGLYEQYF.

The V call is TRBV5-4, the J call TRBJ2-3; D remains unclear. Germline V gives CDR1 SGHNT, CDR2 YYREEE (reference sequence). This CDR3 has 15 residues. The V gene lost 1 base and the J gene lost 2 bases, with 11 bases spanning the gap. CDR3 amino acids: CASSLTGLATDTQYF. The CDR3, as DNA: TGTGCCAGCAGCTTGACCGGGTTAGCCACAGATACGCAGTATTTT.